The text below deals with one TCR beta chain. Its antigen remains unidentified. The data stem from a study of shared clonotypes between healthy human individuals. Germline CDR1 reads MDHEN; CDR2 reads SYDVKM. Unmatched junction bases numbered 6, after V lost 7 bases and J lost 7 bases. The CDR3 covers 15 residues. Overall study findings and caveats: Sampling used blood alone; tissue repertoires probably differ. Naive subsets, compared against memory subsets, generally had larger estimated richness values. Shared clonotypes across all four donors exceeded non-shared ones in generation probability.

Terminally differentiated effector memory CD45RA+ cells were left out of the naive CD8 fraction, which was CD45RO-negative and positively selected for CCR7. The authors distributed each subset's genomic DNA evenly over several immunoSEQ plates. The assay was immunoSEQ multiplex PCR, and TCRdb's table has in-frame clones only and misses some. The sample carries about 2.1 million clones, 85% to 95% recorded once. The genes are TRBV28 and TRBJ2-2; 13 bases map to TRBD2. Source material: naive CD8+ T cells from PBMCs. The source is a man aged 18-30 years in good health. Some clones in this sample may be carry-over from other donors' samples. The CDR3 bases are TGTGCCAGCACACTAGCGGGAGGGGCCCACGGGGAGCTGTTTTTT. Amino acids: CASTLAGGAHGELFF.